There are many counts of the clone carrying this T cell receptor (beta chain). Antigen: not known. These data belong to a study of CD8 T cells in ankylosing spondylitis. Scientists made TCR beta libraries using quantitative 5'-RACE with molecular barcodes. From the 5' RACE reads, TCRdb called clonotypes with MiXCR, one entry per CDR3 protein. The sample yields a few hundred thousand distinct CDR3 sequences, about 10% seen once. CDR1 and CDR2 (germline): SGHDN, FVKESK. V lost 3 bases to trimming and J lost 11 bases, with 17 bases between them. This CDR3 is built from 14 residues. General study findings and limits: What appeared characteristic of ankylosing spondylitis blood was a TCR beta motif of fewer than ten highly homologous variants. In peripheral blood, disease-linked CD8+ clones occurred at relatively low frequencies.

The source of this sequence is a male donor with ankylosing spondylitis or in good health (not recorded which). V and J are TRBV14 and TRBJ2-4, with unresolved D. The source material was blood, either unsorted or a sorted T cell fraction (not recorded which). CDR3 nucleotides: TGTGCCAGCAGCCAGGACCCCTCCGGAGCTCTTCAGTACTTC. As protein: CASSQDPSGALQYF.